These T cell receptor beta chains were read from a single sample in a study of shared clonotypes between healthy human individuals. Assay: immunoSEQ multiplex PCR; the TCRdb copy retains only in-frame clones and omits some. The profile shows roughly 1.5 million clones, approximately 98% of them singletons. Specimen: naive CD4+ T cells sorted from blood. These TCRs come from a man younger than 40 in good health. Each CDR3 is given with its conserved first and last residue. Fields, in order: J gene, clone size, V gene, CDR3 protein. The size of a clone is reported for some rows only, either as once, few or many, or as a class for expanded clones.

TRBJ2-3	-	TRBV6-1	CASRGGPGFTDTQYF
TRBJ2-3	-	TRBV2	CATRTSGSTDTQYF
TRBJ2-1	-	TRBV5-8	CASSTIQGGEQFF
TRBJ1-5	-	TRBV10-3	CAISADYSNQPQHF
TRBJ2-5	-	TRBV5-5	CASSYRGVQETQYF
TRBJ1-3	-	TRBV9	CASSPPQNSLGNTIYF
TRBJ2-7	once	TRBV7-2	CASSSNHYEQYF
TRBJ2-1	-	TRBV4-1	CASRAAGTGVYNEQFF
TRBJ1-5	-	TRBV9	CASSVTGNQPQHF
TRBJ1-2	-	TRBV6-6	CASSYASGGTYGYTF
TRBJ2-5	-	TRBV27	CASTFRASRSGEVQETQYF
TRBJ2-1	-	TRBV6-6	CASSRAGDYNEQFF
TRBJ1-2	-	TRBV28	CASHTTDGAGSGYTF
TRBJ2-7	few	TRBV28	CASSSSYEQYF
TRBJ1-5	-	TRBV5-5	CASFSGLQASNQPQHF
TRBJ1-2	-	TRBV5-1	CASSSDRGNYGYTF